One TCR beta chain is described in this entry. In the study's own analysis: Researchers report that nucleated cell counts were estimated from reference gene primer amplification. Profiling relied on immunoSEQ multiplex PCR, and the TCRdb table lists in-frame clones only, not all of them. The V and J calls and clone size were taken over from that table, and D and trimming were inferred from the DNA. The data contain 40,000 to 45,000 clones, around 80% of them singletons. Trimming cost V 6 bases and J 8 bases; bases outside gene matches: 9. Germline-derived CDR1 and CDR2 are MNHEY and SMNVEV (reference sequence). There are 14 residues in the CDR3. These data are taken from a study of blood T cell repertoires in COVID-19. On the study more broadly: Spain, Italy and the United States supplied samples that represented acute and convalescent COVID-19. T cells, B-cell-depleted T cells, or PBMCs supplied cDNA or gDNA.

Sequenced input: peripheral blood. This clonotype was sampled from a man older than 75 with acute or convalescent COVID-19. V is TRBV27 and J is TRBJ1-4; 7 bases are a match to TRBD1. CDR3: CASSLTGWDEKLFF. The CDR3 bases are TGTGCCAGCAGCCTGACAGGGTGGGACGAAAAACTGTTTTTT.